This T cell receptor beta chain was recovered during a study of cytomegalovirus exposure and HLA in healthy donors. Whole-study findings and limits: Sequences of the TCR beta chain were said to predict the HLA-A and HLA-B alleles of most subjects accurately. The authors later linked a missense DCLRE1C variant to TCR beta V- and J-gene trimming. When analyzed later, the rates of TCR association showed variation by HLA locus, with DRB1 the most and HLA-C the fewest.

Germline-derived CDR1 and CDR2 are LNHDA and SQIVND (reference sequence). CDR3 length: 13 residues. The trim removed 4 bases at V and 4 bases at J, leaving 0 bases unmatched. Comment on this clone: As yet, its antigen is unknown.

The PCR ran on 60 Vbeta and 13 Jbeta primers. The assay was immunoSEQ multiplex PCR, and TCRdb's table has in-frame clones only and misses some. The sample records fewer than 250,000 clones, about 79% being singletons. Sequenced input: PBMCs. The clonotype was recovered from a male donor in good health and CMV-seronegative. The rearrangement uses TRBV19 and TRBJ2-7; 11 bases map to TRBD1. The chain's CDR3 is CASSRDRGYEQYF. The CDR3 bases are TGTGCCAGTAGTAGGGACAGGGGGTACGAGCAGTACTTC.